The entry that follows covers one TCR beta chain sequence. Its antigen is not known. The repertoire was sequenced with immunoSEQ multiplex PCR; TCRdb's copy has only in-frame clones and lacks some. The sample shows roughly 77,000 clones, around 85% of them seen only once. This record belongs to a study of OX40 agonist ivuxolimab in advanced cancers. Study context: Mean age approximately 66 years, range about 23 to 80; 82.7% male. A partial response was reached by three patients: one with hepatocellular carcinoma and two with cutaneous melanoma.

Study outcomes and limitations: Among the lowest peripheral clonal expansion occurred in 0.1-3.0 mg/kg partial responders.

Individuals having autoimmune disease history or systemic immunosuppression were not enrolled. The length of the CDR3 is 14 residues. Germline CDR1 is MNHEY and CDR2 is SVGAGI. The V and J ends lost 0 bases and 0 bases respectively, with 6 bases between them. The material was CD4+ or CD8+ T cells sorted from blood, obtained in a trial of the OX40 agonist ivuxolimab. This receptor was obtained from an adult with an advanced solid tumor such as melanoma, head and neck, liver or kidney cancer. The rearrangement joins TRBV6-5 to TRBJ2-7; D may be TRBD1 or TRBD2 (5 bases each). Here the CDR3 DNA reads TGTGCCAGCAGTTACTCGGGGGTCTCCTACGAGCAGTACTTC. Amino acids: CASSYSGVSYEQYF.